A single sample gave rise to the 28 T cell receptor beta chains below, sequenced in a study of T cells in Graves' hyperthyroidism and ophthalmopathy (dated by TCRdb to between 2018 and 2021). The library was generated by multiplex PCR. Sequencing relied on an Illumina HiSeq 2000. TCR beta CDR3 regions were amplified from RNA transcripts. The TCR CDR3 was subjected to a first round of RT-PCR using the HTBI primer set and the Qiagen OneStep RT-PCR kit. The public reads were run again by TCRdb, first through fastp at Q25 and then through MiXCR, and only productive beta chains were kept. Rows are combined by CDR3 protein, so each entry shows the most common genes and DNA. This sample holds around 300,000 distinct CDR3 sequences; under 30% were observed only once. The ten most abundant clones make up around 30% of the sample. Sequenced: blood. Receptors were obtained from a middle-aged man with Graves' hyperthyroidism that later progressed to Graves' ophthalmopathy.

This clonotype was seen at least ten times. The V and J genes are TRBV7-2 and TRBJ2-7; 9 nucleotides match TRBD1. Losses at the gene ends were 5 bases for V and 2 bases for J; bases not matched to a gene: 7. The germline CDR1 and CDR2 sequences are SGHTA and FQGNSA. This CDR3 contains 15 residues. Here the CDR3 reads CASSEGTGRAYEQYF. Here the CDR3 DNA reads TGTGCCAGCAGCGAGGGGACAGGGAGGGCCTACGAGCAGTACTTC.

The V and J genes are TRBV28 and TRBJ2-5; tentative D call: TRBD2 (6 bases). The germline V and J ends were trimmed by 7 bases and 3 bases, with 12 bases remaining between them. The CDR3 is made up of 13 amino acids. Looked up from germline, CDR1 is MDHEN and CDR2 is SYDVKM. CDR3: CASTPGGKETQYF. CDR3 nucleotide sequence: TGTGCCAGCACCCCTGGGGGGAAAGAGACCCAGTACTTC.

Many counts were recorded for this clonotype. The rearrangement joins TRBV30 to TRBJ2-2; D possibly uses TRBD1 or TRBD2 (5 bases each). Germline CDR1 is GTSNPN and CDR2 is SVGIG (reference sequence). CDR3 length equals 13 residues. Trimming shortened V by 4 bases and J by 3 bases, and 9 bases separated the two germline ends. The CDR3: CAWTGRDTGELFF. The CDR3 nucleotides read TGTGCCTGGACGGGACGGGACACCGGGGAGCTGTTTTTT.

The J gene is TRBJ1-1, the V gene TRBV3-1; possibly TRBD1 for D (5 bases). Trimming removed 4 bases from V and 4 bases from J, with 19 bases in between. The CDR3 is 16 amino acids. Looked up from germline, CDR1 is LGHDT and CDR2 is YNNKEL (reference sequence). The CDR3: CASSPSSRGTFTEAFF. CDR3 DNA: TGTGCCAGCAGCCCAAGTAGTCGGGGGACTTTCACTGAAGCTTTCTTT.

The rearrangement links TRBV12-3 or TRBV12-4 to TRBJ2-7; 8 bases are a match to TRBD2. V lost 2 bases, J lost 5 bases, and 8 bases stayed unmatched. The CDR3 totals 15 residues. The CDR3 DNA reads TGTGCCAGCAGTTTAATGGCGGGGGGAGTCCACGAGCAGTACTTC. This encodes CASSLMAGGVHEQYF.

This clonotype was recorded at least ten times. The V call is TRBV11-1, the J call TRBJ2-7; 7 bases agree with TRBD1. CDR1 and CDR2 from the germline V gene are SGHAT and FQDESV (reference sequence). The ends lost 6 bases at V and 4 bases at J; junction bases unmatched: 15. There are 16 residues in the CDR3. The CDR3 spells CASSHVLGQRAYEQYF. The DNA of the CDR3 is TGTGCCAGCAGTCACGTTTTGGGACAGCGTGCATACGAGCAGTACTTC.

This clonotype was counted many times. CDR3 nucleotides: TGCAGCGTCTGGACAGGGGCTGGGGCCAACGTCCTGACTTTC. Translating gives CSVWTGAGANVLTF. This chain connects TRBV29-1 to TRBJ2-6; 9 bases match TRBD1. Germline V gives CDR1 SQVTM, CDR2 ANQGSEA. The trim removed 6 bases at V and 2 bases at J, leaving 2 bases unmatched. This CDR3 has 14 residues. Supplemented by reference TRBV29-1 and TRBJ2-6, the full variable domain reads SAVISQKPSRDICQRGTSLTIQCQVDSQVTMMFWYRQQPGQSLTLIATANQGSEATYESGFVIDKFPISRPNLTFSTLTVSNMSPEDSSIYLCSVWTGAGANVLTFGAGSRLTVL.

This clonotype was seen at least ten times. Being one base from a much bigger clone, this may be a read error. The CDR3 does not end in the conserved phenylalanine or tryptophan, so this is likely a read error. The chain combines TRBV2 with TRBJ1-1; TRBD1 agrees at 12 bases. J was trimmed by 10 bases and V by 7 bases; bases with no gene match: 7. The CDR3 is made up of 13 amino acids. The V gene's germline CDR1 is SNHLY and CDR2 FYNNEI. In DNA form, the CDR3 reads TGTGCCAGCAACCGGGACAGGGGGCGCGGAGCTTTCTCT. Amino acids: CASNRDRGRGAFS.

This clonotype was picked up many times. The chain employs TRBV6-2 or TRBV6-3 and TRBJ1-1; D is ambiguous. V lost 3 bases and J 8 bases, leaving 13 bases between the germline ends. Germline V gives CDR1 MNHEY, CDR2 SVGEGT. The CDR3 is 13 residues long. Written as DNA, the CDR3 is TGTGCCAGCAGTTATAATGGGCCGGGCGAAGCTTTCTTT. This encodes CASSYNGPGEAFF.

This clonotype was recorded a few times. Here the CDR3 reads CASSRSVFQAPRETQYF. DNA for the CDR3: TGCGCCAGCAGCCGGTCGGTTTTTCAGGCCCCTCGAGAGACCCAGTACTTC. V usage is TRBV5-1 and J usage is TRBJ2-5, with no clear D. V shed 4 bases and J shed 4 bases, with 23 bases lying between them. Looked up from germline, CDR1 is SGHRS and CDR2 is YFSETQ. CDR3 length: 17 amino acids.

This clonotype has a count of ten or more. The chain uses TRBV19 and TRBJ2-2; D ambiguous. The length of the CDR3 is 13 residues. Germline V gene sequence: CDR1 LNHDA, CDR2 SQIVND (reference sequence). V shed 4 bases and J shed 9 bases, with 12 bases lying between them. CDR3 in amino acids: CASSTLGSWELFF. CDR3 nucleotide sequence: TGTGCCAGTAGTACTTTGGGAAGCTGGGAGCTGTTTTTT.

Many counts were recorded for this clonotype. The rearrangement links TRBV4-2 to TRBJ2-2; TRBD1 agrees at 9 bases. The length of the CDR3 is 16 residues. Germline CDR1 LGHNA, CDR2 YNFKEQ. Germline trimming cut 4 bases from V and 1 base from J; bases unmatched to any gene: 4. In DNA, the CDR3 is TGTGCCAGCAGCCCCACGGGACAGGGGAACACCGGGGAGCTGTTTTTT. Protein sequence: CASSPTGQGNTGELFF.

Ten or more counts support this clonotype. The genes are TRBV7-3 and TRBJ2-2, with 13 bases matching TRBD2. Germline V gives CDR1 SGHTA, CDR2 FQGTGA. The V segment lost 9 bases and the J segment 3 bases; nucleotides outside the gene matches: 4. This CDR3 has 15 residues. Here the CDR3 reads CASRLAGGHTGELFF. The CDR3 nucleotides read TGTGCCAGTCGACTAGCGGGAGGTCACACCGGGGAGCTGTTTTTT.

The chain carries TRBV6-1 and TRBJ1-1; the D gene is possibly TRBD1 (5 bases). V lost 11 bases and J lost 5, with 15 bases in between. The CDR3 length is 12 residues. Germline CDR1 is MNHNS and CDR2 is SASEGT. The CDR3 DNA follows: TGTGCCCTAATGGGGGAAGGAACTGAAGCTTTCTTT. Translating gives CALMGEGTEAFF.

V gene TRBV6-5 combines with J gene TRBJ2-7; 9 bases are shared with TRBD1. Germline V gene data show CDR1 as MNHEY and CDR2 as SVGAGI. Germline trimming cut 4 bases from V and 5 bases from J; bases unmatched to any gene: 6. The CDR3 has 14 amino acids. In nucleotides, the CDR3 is TGTGCCAGCAGTTCCGGGACAGGGTTCCACGAGCAGTACTTC. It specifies CASSSGTGFHEQYF.

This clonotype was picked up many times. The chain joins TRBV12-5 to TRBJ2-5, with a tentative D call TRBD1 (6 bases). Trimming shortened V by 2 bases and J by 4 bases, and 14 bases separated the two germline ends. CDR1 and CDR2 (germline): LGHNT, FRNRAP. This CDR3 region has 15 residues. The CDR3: CASGLTRGWRETQYF. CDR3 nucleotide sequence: TGTGCTAGTGGTTTGACCAGGGGATGGCGAGAGACCCAGTACTTC. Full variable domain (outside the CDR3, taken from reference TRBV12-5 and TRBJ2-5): DARVTQTPRHKVTEMGQEVTMRCQPILGHNTVFWYRQTMMQGLELLAYFRNRAPLDDSGMPKDRFSAEMPDATLATLKIQPSEPRDSAVYFCASGLTRGWRETQYFGPGTRLLVL.

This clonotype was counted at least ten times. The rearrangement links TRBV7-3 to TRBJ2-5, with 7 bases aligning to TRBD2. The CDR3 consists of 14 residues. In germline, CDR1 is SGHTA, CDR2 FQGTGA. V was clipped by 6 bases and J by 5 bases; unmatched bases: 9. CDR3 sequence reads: CASSLGGPGETQYF. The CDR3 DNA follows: TGTGCCAGCAGTCTGGGAGGGCCGGGGGAGACCCAGTACTTC. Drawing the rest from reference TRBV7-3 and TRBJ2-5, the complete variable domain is GAGVSQTPSNKVTEKGKYVELRCDPISGHTALYWYRQSLGQGPEFLIYFQGTGAADDSGLPNDRFFAVRPEGSVSTLKIQRTERGDSAVYLCASSLGGPGETQYFGPGTRLLVL.

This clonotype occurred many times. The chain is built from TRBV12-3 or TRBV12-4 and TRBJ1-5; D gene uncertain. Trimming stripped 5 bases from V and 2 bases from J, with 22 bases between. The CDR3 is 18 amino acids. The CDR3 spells CASSTSENGNPRNQPQHF. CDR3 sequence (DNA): TGTGCCAGCAGTACCTCGGAGAACGGGAACCCCCGCAATCAGCCCCAGCATTTT.

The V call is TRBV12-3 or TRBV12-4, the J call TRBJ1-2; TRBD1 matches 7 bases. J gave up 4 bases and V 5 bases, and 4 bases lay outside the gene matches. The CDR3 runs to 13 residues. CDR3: CASSTGDVYGYTF. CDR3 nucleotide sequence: TGTGCCAGCAGTACAGGGGACGTCTATGGCTACACCTTC.

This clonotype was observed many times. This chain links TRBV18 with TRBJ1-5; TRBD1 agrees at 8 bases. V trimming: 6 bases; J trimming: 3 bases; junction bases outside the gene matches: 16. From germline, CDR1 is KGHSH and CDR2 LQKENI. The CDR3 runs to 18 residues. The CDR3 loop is CASSPDGTTGEFNQPQHF. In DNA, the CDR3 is TGTGCCAGCTCCCCGGACGGAACGACAGGGGAGTTCAATCAGCCCCAGCATTTT. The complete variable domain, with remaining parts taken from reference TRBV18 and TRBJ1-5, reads NAGVMQNPRHLVRRRGQEARLRCSPMKGHSHVYWYRQLPEEGLKFMVYLQKENIIDESGMPKERFSAEFPKEGPSILRIQQVVRGDSAAYFCASSPDGTTGEFNQPQHFGDGTRLSIL.

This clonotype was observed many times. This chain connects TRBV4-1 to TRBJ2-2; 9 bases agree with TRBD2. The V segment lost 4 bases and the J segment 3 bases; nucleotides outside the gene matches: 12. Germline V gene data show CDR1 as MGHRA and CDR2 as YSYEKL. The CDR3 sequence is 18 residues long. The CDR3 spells CASSPFPGLATHTGELFF. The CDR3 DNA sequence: TGCGCCAGCAGCCCCTTTCCCGGACTAGCGACGCACACCGGGGAGCTGTTTTTT.

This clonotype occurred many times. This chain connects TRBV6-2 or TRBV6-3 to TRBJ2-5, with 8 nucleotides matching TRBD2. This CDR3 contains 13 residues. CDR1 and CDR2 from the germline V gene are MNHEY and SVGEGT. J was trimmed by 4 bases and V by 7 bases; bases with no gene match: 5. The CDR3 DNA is TGTGCCAGCACCGAAAGCGGGAGAGAGACCCAGTACTTC. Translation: CASTESGRETQYF.

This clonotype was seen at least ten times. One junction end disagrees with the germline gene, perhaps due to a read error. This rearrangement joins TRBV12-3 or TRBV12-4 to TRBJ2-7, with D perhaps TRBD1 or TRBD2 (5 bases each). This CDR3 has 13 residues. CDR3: CASTRVGTYEQHF. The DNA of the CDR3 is TGTGCCAGCACCCGGGTGGGGACCTACGAGCAGCACTTC.

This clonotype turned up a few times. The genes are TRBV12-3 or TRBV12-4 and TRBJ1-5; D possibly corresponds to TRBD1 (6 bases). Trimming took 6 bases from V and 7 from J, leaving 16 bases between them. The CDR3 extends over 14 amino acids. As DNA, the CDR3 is TGTGCCAGCAGCCTCGGAGGGGGTGGACAGCCCCAGCATTTT. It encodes CASSLGGGGQPQHF.

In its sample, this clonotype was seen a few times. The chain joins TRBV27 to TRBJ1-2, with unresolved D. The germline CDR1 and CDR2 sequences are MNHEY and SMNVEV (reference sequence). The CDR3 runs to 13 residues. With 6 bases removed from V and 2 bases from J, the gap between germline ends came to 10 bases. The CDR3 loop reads CASRGKPNYGYTF. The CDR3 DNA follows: TGTGCCAGCAGGGGTAAACCAAACTATGGCTACACCTTC.

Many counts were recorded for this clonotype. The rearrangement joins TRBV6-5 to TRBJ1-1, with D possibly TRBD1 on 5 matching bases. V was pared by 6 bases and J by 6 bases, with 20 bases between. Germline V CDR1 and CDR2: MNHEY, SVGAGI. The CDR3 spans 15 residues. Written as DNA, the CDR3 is TGTGCCAGCAGATCGGGTATTCCGGGAGGGGCTGAAGCTTTCTTT. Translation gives CASRSGIPGGAEAFF.

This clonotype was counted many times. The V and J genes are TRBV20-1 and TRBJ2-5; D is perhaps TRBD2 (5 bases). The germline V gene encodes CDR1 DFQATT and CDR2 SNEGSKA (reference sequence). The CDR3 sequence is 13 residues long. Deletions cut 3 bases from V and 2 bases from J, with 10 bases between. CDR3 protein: CSARETRQETQYF. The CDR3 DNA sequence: TGCAGTGCTAGGGAAACTAGACAAGAGACCCAGTACTTC.

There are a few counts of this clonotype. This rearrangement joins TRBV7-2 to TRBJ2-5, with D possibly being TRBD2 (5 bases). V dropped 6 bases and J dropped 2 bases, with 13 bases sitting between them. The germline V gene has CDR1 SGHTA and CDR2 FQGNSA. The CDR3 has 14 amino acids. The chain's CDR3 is CASSHLQRQETQYF. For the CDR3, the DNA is TGTGCCAGCAGTCATCTACAGCGGCAAGAGACCCAGTACTTC.